Below, 22 T cell receptor beta chains from the same sample are listed, as sequenced in a study of CD8+ T cells in alopecia areata. Extracted RNA was reverse transcribed, and the resulting cDNA served as sequencing template. The repertoire was sequenced with immunoSEQ multiplex PCR; TCRdb's copy has only in-frame clones and lacks some. This sample yields roughly 180,000 clones, of which 53% are seen a single time; roughly 10% belongs to the top ten. Treatment meaning: oral pan-JAK inhibitor, 5-10 mg twice daily. The source was CD8+ T cells sorted from blood, collected at week 24, from a patient treated with tofacitinib. The receptors come from a human donor with alopecia areata.

This clone was seen a few times. The CDR3, as DNA: TGTGCCAGCAGCCAGGACGGGACAGGGAGGAATTCACCCCTCCACTTT. Protein product: CASSQDGTGRNSPLHF. The V gene is TRBV5-6, the J gene TRBJ1-6; 9 positions match TRBD1. Germline loops: CDR1 SGHDT, CDR2 YYEEEE. V shed 4 bases and J 7 bases; nucleotides not matched to a gene: 9. There are 16 residues in the CDR3.

The rearrangement uses TRBV19 and TRBJ2-7; D is tentatively TRBD1 or TRBD2 (5 bases each). Germline CDR1 is LNHDA and CDR2 is SQIVND (reference sequence). CDR3 size: 15 residues. Trimming removed 3 bases at V and 1 base at J, with 13 bases between. CDR3 sequence (DNA): TGTGCCAGTAGTATGGACCGGGACGGTTCCTACGAGCAGTACTTC. It yields the protein CASSMDRDGSYEQYF.

This clone was seen more than once but under ten times. The rearrangement uses TRBV29-1 and TRBJ2-7; no clear D gene. The CDR3 is 11 amino acids. Germline V gene data show CDR1 as SQVTM and CDR2 as ANQGSEA. V gave up 2 bases and J gave up 5 bases, with 7 bases separating them. CDR3 in DNA: TGCAGCGTTGAAATTGACAACGAGCAGTACTTC. Translated, it gives CSVEIDNEQYF.

The chain joins TRBV7-6 to TRBJ2-7, with D hard to call. CDR3 length equals 14 residues. Per the germline V gene, CDR1 is SGHVS and CDR2 is FNYEAQ. V lost 5 bases and J 0 bases, leaving 11 bases between the germline ends. The CDR3 region has the DNA TGTGCCAGCAGCCCCTCCCTCGGCTCCTACGAGCAGTACTTC. It codes for CASSPSLGSYEQYF.

This clone was found a few times. The V call is TRBV5-1, the J call TRBJ2-7; D might be TRBD2 (6 bases). V lost 4 bases, J lost 4 bases, and 21 bases lay in between. CDR3 size: 16 residues. In germline, CDR1 is SGHRS, CDR2 YFSETQ. In nucleotides, the CDR3 is TGCGCCAGCAGCCCCTCGGGGCGGTCCGGGGGTTACGAGCAGTACTTC. This sequence encodes CASSPSGRSGGYEQYF.

This clone occurred a few times. In DNA form, the CDR3 reads TGTGCCAGCAGCCAAGGTCGGCCGATCGAGCAGTACTTC. Residues: CASSQGRPIEQYF. The chain carries TRBV14 and TRBJ2-7; D not resolved. This CDR3 spans 13 amino acids. The germline CDR1 and CDR2 sequences are SGHDN and FVKESK. Deletions cut 1 base from V and 6 bases from J, with 10 bases between. Full variable domain (missing parts from reference TRBV14 and TRBJ2-7): EAGVTQFPSHSVIEKGQTVTLRCDPISGHDNLYWYRRVMGKEIKFLLHFVKESKQDESGMPNNRFLAERTGGTYSTLKVQPAELEDSGVYFCASSQGRPIEQYFGPGTRLTVT.

On this clone itself: Different DNA sequences within this sample yield the same CDR3. The chain couples TRBV11-2 to TRBJ2-7; D ambiguous. Germline V gene lookup returns CDR1 SGHAT and CDR2 FQNNGV. Trimming removed 1 base at V and 0 bases at J, with 7 bases between. The CDR3 has 14 residues. The CDR3 sequence: CASSLVADSYEQYF. Here the CDR3 DNA reads TGTGCCAGCAGCTTAGTTGCGGACTCCTACGAGCAGTACTTC. Supplemented by reference TRBV11-2 and TRBJ2-7, the full variable domain reads EAGVAQSPRYKIIEKRQSVAFWCNPISGHATLYWYQQILGQGPKLLIQFQNNGVVDDSQLPKDRFSAERLKGVDSTLKIQPAKLEDSAVYLCASSLVADSYEQYFGPGTRLTVT.

This clone was detected a few times. Other DNA sequences from this sample encode an identical CDR3 as well. This rearrangement joins TRBV30 to TRBJ1-1; D unclear. This CDR3 region has 13 residues. Germline V gives CDR1 GTSNPN, CDR2 SVGIG (reference sequence). V gave up 0 bases and J gave up 2 bases, with 7 bases separating them. The DNA for the CDR3 is TGTGCCTGGAGTGTAACGGCAAACACTGAAGCTTTCTTT. Amino acids: CAWSVTANTEAFF.

In its sample, this clone was seen a few times. This rearrangement joins TRBV11-2 to TRBJ2-3, with D unresolved. V was shortened by 8 bases and J by 0 bases, with 9 bases between the two germline ends. Germline CDR1 is SGHAT and CDR2 is FQNNGV. This CDR3 region has 13 residues. CDR3 amino acids: CASATESTDTQYF. The CDR3 nucleotides read TGTGCCAGCGCCACGGAGAGCACAGATACGCAGTATTTT.

The chain is built from TRBV15 and TRBJ2-4; 9 bases fit TRBD1. V lost 3 bases to trimming and J lost 0 bases; unmatched junction nucleotides: 6. The CDR3 contains 17 residues. The germline V gene encodes CDR1 LNHNV and CDR2 YYDKDF (reference sequence). CDR3 in amino acids: CATSRQQGAGAKNIQYF. Here the CDR3 DNA reads TGTGCCACCAGCAGGCAACAGGGGGCCGGAGCCAAAAACATTCAGTACTTC.

A few counts support this clone. The genes are TRBV12-5 and TRBJ1-2; TRBD1 matches 7 bases. CDR1 is LGHNT, CDR2 FRNRAP, per germline. The CDR3 is 13 residues long. The V gene end was trimmed by 6 bases and the J gene end by 8 bases; junction bases not matched to a gene: 9. The CDR3 here is CASGRLTGDGYTF. CDR3 nucleotide sequence: TGTGCTAGTGGCCGACTAACAGGGGACGGCTACACCTTC.

The J gene is TRBJ2-7, the V gene TRBV11-2, with a tentative D call TRBD2 (7 bases). V lost 2 bases to trimming and J lost 0 bases, with 14 bases between them. Looked up from germline, CDR1 is SGHAT and CDR2 is FQNNGV. This CDR3 is built from 16 residues. CDR3: CASSLLSGGHSYEQYF. The DNA of the CDR3 is TGTGCCAGCAGCTTACTTTCGGGGGGCCACTCCTACGAGCAGTACTTC.

J is TRBJ2-7 and V is TRBV27, with D maybe TRBD2 (6 bases). Germline lookup yields CDR1 MNHEY and CDR2 SMNVEV (reference sequence). Trimming took 5 bases from V and 5 from J, leaving 19 bases between them. This CDR3 spans 15 amino acids. The CDR3 loop is CASSQLVRGGHEQYF. The DNA for the CDR3 is TGTGCCAGCAGTCAATTGGTGCGGGGAGGCCACGAGCAGTACTTC.

V and J are TRBV29-1 and TRBJ1-2; TRBD1 is a possible D gene (5 bases). The CDR3 contains 14 residues. The germline V gene has CDR1 SQVTM and CDR2 ANQGSEA. V gave up 4 bases and J gave up 6 bases, with 18 bases separating them. As DNA, the CDR3 is TGCAGCGTTGTCGTGAATGGCAGGGAGGATGGCTACACCTTC. Translating gives CSVVVNGREDGYTF.

V is TRBV2 and J is TRBJ1-1, with 7 bases identical to TRBD1. Unmatched junction bases numbered 5, after V lost 10 bases and J lost 3 bases. This CDR3 spans 12 amino acids. Germline V CDR1 and CDR2: SNHLY, FYNNEI. The CDR3 is CAITGEDTEAFF. In nucleotides, the CDR3 is TGTGCCATTACAGGGGAGGACACTGAAGCTTTCTTT.

This clone was counted only a few times. The rearrangement joins TRBV6-4 to TRBJ2-3; 10 positions match TRBD1. The germline gives CDR1 MRHNA, CDR2 SNTAGT. With V trimmed by 2 bases and J by 5 bases, 4 bases remained unmatched. The CDR3 has 15 amino acids. CDR3 DNA: TGTGCCAGCAGTGACGGGACAGGGGCAGGAGATACGCAGTATTTT. The encoded protein is CASSDGTGAGDTQYF.

The gene calls are TRBV15 and TRBJ2-3; possible D gene TRBD1, 6 bases. The V gene's germline CDR1 is LNHNV and CDR2 YYDKDF (reference sequence). The CDR3 is 15 amino acids. V shed 3 bases and J shed 2 bases, with 12 bases lying between them. For the CDR3, the DNA is TGTGCCACCAGCAGTTCAACAGGGTCCACAGATACGCAGTATTTT. This encodes CATSSSTGSTDTQYF.

The V call is TRBV25-1, the J call TRBJ2-2; D gene unclear. Germline V gene data show CDR1 as MGHDK and CDR2 as SYGVNS. V was cut by 2 bases and J by 7 bases, with 11 bases left in between. This CDR3 contains 14 residues. The CDR3 sequence: CASSETEVGGELFF. In nucleotides, the CDR3 is TGTGCCAGCAGTGAAACCGAAGTCGGCGGGGAGCTGTTTTTT.

Concerning this clone itself: Other DNA sequences of this sample code for an identical CDR3. The rearrangement joins TRBV5-1 to TRBJ2-7, with no clear D. The CDR3 consists of 14 residues. V lost 0 bases, J lost 1 base, and 8 bases lay in between. Germline-derived CDR1 and CDR2 are SGHRS and YFSETQ. The CDR3, as DNA: TGCGCCAGCAGCTTGGCCCTTGGTTCCTACGAGCAGTACTTC. Translated, it gives CASSLALGSYEQYF.

The rearrangement joins TRBV25-1 to TRBJ2-7; D may be TRBD2 (5 bases). Germline V gene sequence: CDR1 MGHDK, CDR2 SYGVNS. V was cut by 2 bases and J by 5 bases, with 13 bases left in between. The CDR3 runs 14 residues. The CDR3 DNA follows: TGTGCCAGCAGTGAAGTCGAGGGATTCAACGAGCAGTACTTC. Translation: CASSEVEGFNEQYF.

This clone turned up a few times. The chain employs TRBV29-1 and TRBJ2-2, with a tentative D call TRBD2 (6 bases). Germline-derived CDR1 and CDR2 are SQVTM and ANQGSEA. Trimming stripped 4 bases from V and 8 bases from J, with 17 bases between. CDR3 length equals 14 residues. CDR3 sequence reads: CSVGRDSSWGELFF. The DNA of the CDR3 is TGCAGCGTTGGCCGGGACTCCTCCTGGGGGGAGCTGTTTTTT.

The J gene is TRBJ1-2, the V gene TRBV29-1; D might be TRBD1 (5 bases). With 0 bases removed from V and 7 bases from J, the gap between germline ends came to 9 bases. This CDR3 has 12 residues. Germline CDR1 SQVTM, CDR2 ANQGSEA. The CDR3 region is CSVEEEGTGYTF. The CDR3 DNA reads TGCAGCGTTGAAGAAGAAGGGACTGGCTACACCTTC.